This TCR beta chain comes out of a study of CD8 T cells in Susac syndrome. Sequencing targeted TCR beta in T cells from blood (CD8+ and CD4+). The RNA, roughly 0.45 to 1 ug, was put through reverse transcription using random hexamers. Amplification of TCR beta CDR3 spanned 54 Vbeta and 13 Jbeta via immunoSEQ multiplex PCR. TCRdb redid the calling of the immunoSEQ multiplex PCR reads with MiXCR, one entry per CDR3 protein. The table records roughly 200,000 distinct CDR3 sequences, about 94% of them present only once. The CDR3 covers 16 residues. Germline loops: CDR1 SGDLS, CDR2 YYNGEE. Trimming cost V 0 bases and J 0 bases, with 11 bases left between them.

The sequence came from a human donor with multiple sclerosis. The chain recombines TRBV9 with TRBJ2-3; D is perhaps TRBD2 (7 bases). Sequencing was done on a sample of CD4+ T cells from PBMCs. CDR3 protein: CASSVEAGASTDTQYF. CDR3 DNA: TGTGCCAGCAGCGTAGAGGCGGGGGCCAGCACAGATACGCAGTATTTT.